These 26 T cell receptor beta chains were sequenced from one sample in a study of CD8 T cells in Susac syndrome. The RNA, roughly 0.45 to 1 ug, was put through reverse transcription using random hexamers. TCRdb redid the calling of the immunoSEQ multiplex PCR reads with MiXCR, one entry per CDR3 protein. Found here are some 120,000 distinct CDR3 sequences, roughly 95% of them singletons; the top ten hold more than 0.095%. Sequenced sample: CD4+ T cells from PBMCs. Source of these receptors: a human donor in good health.

The V call is TRBV7-2, the J call TRBJ1-2; 11 bases agree with TRBD1. From germline, CDR1 is SGHTA and CDR2 FQGNSA. The CDR3 covers 14 residues. Trimming took 2 bases from V and 8 from J; bases not matched to a gene: 4. The CDR3 DNA sequence: TGTGCCAGCAGCTTACCCGGGACAGGGGGAGGCTACACCTTC. Protein sequence: CASSLPGTGGGYTF.

This clonotype has just one count. The DNA for the CDR3 is TGTGCCACCAGCAGAGGCAGAAGCACCGGGGAGCTGTTTTTT. This sequence encodes CATSRGRSTGELFF. The V and J genes are TRBV15 and TRBJ2-2; D unclear. From germline, CDR1 is LNHNV and CDR2 YYDKDF (reference sequence). This CDR3 comprises 14 residues. Trimming left V 1 base short and J 4 bases short, with 7 bases between.

V is TRBV28 and J is TRBJ1-5, with TRBD1 as a possible D gene (5 bases). The CDR3 totals 13 residues. Germline V CDR1 and CDR2: MDHEN, SYDVKM. Between the trimmed V and J ends, which lost 8 bases and 10 bases, there was a span of 18 bases. The CDR3 nucleotides read TGTGCCAGCTCTCCTGCTTGGGGCCAACCCCAGCATTTT. This gives the protein CASSPAWGQPQHF.

The chain joins TRBV28 to TRBJ2-5; 12 bases line up with TRBD1. The CDR3 loop spans 17 amino acids. The junction had 13 bases not matched to a gene; V was cut back by 6 bases and J by 5 bases. Germline CDR1 MDHEN, CDR2 SYDVKM. This CDR3 reads CASSSVFRDRGRETQYF. For the CDR3, the DNA is TGTGCCAGCAGCTCCGTTTTCCGGGACAGGGGGCGGGAGACCCAGTACTTC.

The gene calls are TRBV3-1 and TRBJ2-5, with D uncertain. The V end was cut by 2 bases, the J end by 5 bases, with 6 bases between. Germline V CDR1 and CDR2: LGHDT, YNNKEL (reference sequence). The length of the CDR3 is 12 residues. CDR3: CASSQLMETQYF. The CDR3 coding sequence is TGTGCCAGCAGCCAACTCATGGAGACCCAGTACTTC.

This rearrangement joins TRBV3-1 to TRBJ2-6; D perhaps matches TRBD2 (5 bases). The CDR3 is 15 residues long. Trimming took 7 bases from V and 0 from J, leaving 10 bases between them. Germline-derived CDR1 and CDR2 are LGHDT and YNNKEL (reference sequence). The CDR3 nucleotides are TGTGCCAGCACCCCAAGCGGCTCTGGGGCCAACGTCCTGACTTTC. This codes for CASTPSGSGANVLTF. The variable domain in full, completed from reference TRBV3-1 and TRBJ2-6, reads DTAVSQTPKYLVTQMGNDKSIKCEQNLGHDTMYWYKQDSKKFLKIMFSYNNKELIINETVPNRFSPKSPDKAHLNLHINSLELGDSAVYFCASTPSGSGANVLTFGAGSRLTVL.

The chain combines TRBV18 with TRBJ2-7; possibly TRBD1 for D (5 bases). The germline V and J ends were trimmed by 2 bases and 0 bases, with 14 bases remaining between them. Germline V gene data show CDR1 as KGHSH and CDR2 as LQKENI. CDR3 length: 16 amino acids. CDR3 loop: CASSPNQGQNSYEQYF. The CDR3 DNA is TGTGCCAGCTCACCAAACCAGGGTCAAAACTCCTACGAGCAGTACTTC.

The rearrangement links TRBV6-5 to TRBJ2-4, with D maybe TRBD2 (6 bases). The ends were cut back, 2 bases at V and 4 bases at J, with 15 bases in the middle. Per germline, CDR1 MNHEY and CDR2 SVGAGI. The CDR3 contains 16 residues. The CDR3 sequence: CASSYTQRSGKNIQYF. The CDR3 DNA reads as TGTGCCAGCAGTTACACCCAACGGAGCGGGAAAAACATTCAGTACTTC.

This chain connects TRBV5-1 to TRBJ1-1, with unresolved D. V was trimmed by 0 bases and J by 0 bases, leaving 12 bases between them. Germline V gives CDR1 SGHRS, CDR2 YFSETQ. The CDR3 is 16 amino acids. CDR3 in amino acids: CASSLAAAGLNTEAFF. The CDR3 nucleotides read TGCGCCAGCAGCTTGGCGGCGGCAGGTTTGAACACTGAAGCTTTCTTT.

The chain links TRBV6-2 or TRBV6-3 to TRBJ1-1; possibly TRBD1 for D (6 bases). From germline, CDR1 is MNHEY and CDR2 SVGEGT. The CDR3 extends over 16 amino acids. Trimming left V 0 bases short and J 2 bases short, with 13 bases between. The CDR3 reads CASSYSMGRGNTEAFF. In nucleotides, the CDR3 is TGTGCCAGCAGTTACTCGATGGGCAGGGGAAACACTGAAGCTTTCTTT.

The chain joins TRBV29-1 to TRBJ2-6; D may be TRBD1 or TRBD2 (6 bases each). The V gene lost 5 bases and the J gene lost 0 bases, with 17 bases spanning the gap. Germline assignment: CDR1 SQVTM and CDR2 ANQGSEA. CDR3 length equals 17 residues. This CDR3 reads CSVYHREALSGANVLTF. The CDR3 coding sequence is TGCAGCGTTTACCACAGGGAGGCCCTCTCTGGGGCCAACGTCCTGACTTTC.

V is TRBV19 and J is TRBJ1-5; D might be TRBD1 (5 bases). Germline V gene sequence: CDR1 LNHDA, CDR2 SQIVND (reference sequence). The CDR3 has 15 amino acids. With 6 bases removed from V and 1 base from J, the gap between germline ends came to 13 bases. The CDR3 sequence is CASRPMQGSNQPQHF. The CDR3 DNA is TGTGCCAGTAGACCCATGCAGGGCAGCAATCAGCCCCAGCATTTT.

The chain employs TRBV18 and TRBJ1-1; D unclear. This CDR3 region has 13 residues. Germline V gene lookup returns CDR1 KGHSH and CDR2 LQKENI. V lost 3 bases, J lost 1 base, and 6 bases lay in between. The CDR3 loop is CASSPRENTEAFF. CDR3 DNA: TGTGCCAGCTCACCTCGAGAGAACACTGAAGCTTTCTTT.

The chain couples TRBV7-2 to TRBJ2-7; possibly TRBD1 for D (5 bases). This CDR3 contains 14 residues. Germline V gives CDR1 SGHTA, CDR2 FQGNSA. Between the trimmed V and J ends, which lost 6 bases and 4 bases, there was a span of 16 bases. The CDR3 sequence: CASRTTSSGYEQYF. The CDR3 DNA reads as TGTGCCAGCAGAACTACCTCATCAGGGTACGAGCAGTACTTC.

The chain joins TRBV29-1 to TRBJ1-5, with 7 bases matching TRBD1. The CDR3 extends over 15 amino acids. Germline loops: CDR1 SQVTM, CDR2 ANQGSEA. J lost 0 bases, V lost 6 bases, and 8 bases had no gene match. CDR3 sequence reads: CSVSTGDYSNQPQHF. The CDR3 DNA reads as TGCAGCGTCTCTACAGGGGACTATAGCAATCAGCCCCAGCATTTT.

This chain links TRBV6-1 with TRBJ2-3; TRBD1 matches 7 bases. J gave up 0 bases and V 5 bases, and 8 bases lay outside the gene matches. CDR1 and CDR2 from the germline V gene are MNHNS and SASEGT. CDR3 length: 16 residues. The CDR3 bases are TGTGCCAGCAGTCCAAGTCCGGGACAGAGCACAGATACGCAGTATTTT. Translated: CASSPSPGQSTDTQYF.

The CDR3 loop is CASSRIRQYQETQYF. CDR3 nucleotide sequence: TGTGCCAGTAGTCGGATCCGACAGTACCAAGAGACCCAGTACTTC. This chain uses TRBV19 with TRBJ2-5, with D tentatively TRBD1 (5 bases). The germline V gene encodes CDR1 LNHDA and CDR2 SQIVND (reference sequence). The germline V and J ends were trimmed by 5 bases and 0 bases, with 13 bases remaining between them. This CDR3 region has 15 residues.

V is TRBV4-2 and J is TRBJ2-5, with TRBD1 matching over 9 bases. The CDR3 has 16 residues. Germline V gene sequence: CDR1 LGHNA, CDR2 YNFKEQ. The trim removed 3 bases at V and 4 bases at J, leaving 9 bases unmatched. In DNA, the CDR3 is TGTGCCAGCAGCCAGGGGGGACAGGGTCTGGGAGAGACCCAGTACTTC. As protein: CASSQGGQGLGETQYF.

The CDR3 DNA sequence: TGTGCCAGCAGCAAAGGCAACGGGGAGGTCTACGAGCAGTACTTC. Protein sequence: CASSKGNGEVYEQYF. This sequence joins TRBV21-1 and TRBJ2-7. TRBV21-1 is a known pseudogene. This CDR3 has 15 residues.

The chain combines TRBV6-5 with TRBJ2-2; D might be TRBD1 or TRBD2, each matching 5 bases. Trimming took off 0 bases at V and 5 bases at J, with 7 bases between the two ends. There are 14 residues in the CDR3. The germline CDR1 and CDR2 sequences are MNHEY and SVGAGI. CDR3 in DNA: TGTGCCAGCAGTTACTCTGGGGGAACCGGGGAGCTGTTTTTT. Encoded protein: CASSYSGGTGELFF.

V usage is TRBV21-1 and J usage is TRBJ1-1. TRBV21-1 is marked as a pseudogene. The CDR3 runs to 15 residues. The CDR3 protein is CASSEEGGEDTEAFF. Written as DNA, the CDR3 is TGTGCCAGCAGCGAAGAGGGCGGGGAGGACACTGAAGCTTTCTTT.

The V call is TRBV19, the J call TRBJ1-5, with D unresolved. CDR1 and CDR2 (germline): LNHDA, SQIVND (reference sequence). Trimming took off 3 bases at V and 3 bases at J, with 15 bases between the two ends. CDR3 length: 16 residues. The CDR3 DNA is TGTGCCAGTAGTATTCGTGGGCAGATCCTCAATCAGCCCCAGCATTTT. Protein sequence: CASSIRGQILNQPQHF.

The genes are TRBV7-2 and TRBJ2-6; D is possibly TRBD2 (6 bases). This CDR3 comprises 15 residues. CDR1 is SGHTA, CDR2 FQGNSA, per germline. Trimming cost V 5 bases and J 0 bases, with 8 bases left between them. The CDR3 sequence is CASSHGGSGANVLTF. As DNA, the CDR3 is TGTGCCAGCAGCCACGGGGGCTCTGGGGCCAACGTCCTGACTTTC.

The genes are TRBV6-6 and TRBJ1-2; no clear D gene. The length of the CDR3 is 12 residues. The ends were cut back, 7 bases at V and 7 bases at J, with 13 bases in the middle. Germline V gives CDR1 MNHNY, CDR2 SVGAGI (reference sequence). This CDR3 reads CASTLGPAGYTF. The CDR3 coding sequence is TGTGCCAGCACCTTAGGGCCGGCTGGCTACACCTTC.

The chain couples TRBV29-1 to TRBJ2-5, with no clear D. Germline V gives CDR1 SQVTM, CDR2 ANQGSEA. V lost 6 bases, J lost 5 bases, and 7 bases lay in between. The length of the CDR3 is 10 residues. CDR3 coding DNA: TGCAGCGTGGCCCGGGAGACCCAGTACTTC. Translated, it gives CSVARETQYF.

The CDR3 region is CASSQQRGQPQHF. CDR3 nucleotides: TGTGCCAGCAGCCAACAACGGGGTCAGCCCCAGCATTTT. The chain carries TRBV3-1 and TRBJ1-5; D unclear. CDR1 and CDR2 (germline): LGHDT, YNNKEL (reference sequence). The CDR3 is 13 residues long. The ends were cut back, 2 bases at V and 6 bases at J, with 8 bases in the middle.